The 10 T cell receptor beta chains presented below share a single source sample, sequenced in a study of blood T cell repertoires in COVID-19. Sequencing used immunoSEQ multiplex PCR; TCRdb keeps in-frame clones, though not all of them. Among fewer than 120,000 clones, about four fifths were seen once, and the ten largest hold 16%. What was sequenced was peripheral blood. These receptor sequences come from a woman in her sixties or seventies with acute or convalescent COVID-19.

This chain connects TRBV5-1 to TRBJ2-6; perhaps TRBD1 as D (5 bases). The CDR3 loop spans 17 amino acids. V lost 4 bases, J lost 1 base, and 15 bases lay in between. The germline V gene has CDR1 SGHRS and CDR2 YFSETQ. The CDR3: CASSIQVSGSGANVLTF. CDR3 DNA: TGCGCCAGCAGCATACAGGTTTCAGGGTCTGGGGCCAACGTCCTGACTTTC.

In DNA form, the CDR3 reads TGTGCCAGCAGTCGACTGGGGGCGAACACTGAAGCTTTCTTT. Its translation: CASSRLGANTEAFF. The V call is TRBV2, the J call TRBJ1-1; TRBD1 might be the D (6 bases). The germline gives CDR1 SNHLY, CDR2 FYNNEI. This CDR3 is 14 amino acids long. V shed 5 bases and J shed 1 base, with 11 bases lying between them.

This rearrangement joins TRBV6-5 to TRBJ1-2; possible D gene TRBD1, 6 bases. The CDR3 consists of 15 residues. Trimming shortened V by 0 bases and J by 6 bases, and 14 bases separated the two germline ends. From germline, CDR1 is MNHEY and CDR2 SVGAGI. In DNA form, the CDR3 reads TGTGCCAGCAGTTACTCGAGGACAGCCGCCCATGGCTACACCTTC. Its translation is CASSYSRTAAHGYTF.

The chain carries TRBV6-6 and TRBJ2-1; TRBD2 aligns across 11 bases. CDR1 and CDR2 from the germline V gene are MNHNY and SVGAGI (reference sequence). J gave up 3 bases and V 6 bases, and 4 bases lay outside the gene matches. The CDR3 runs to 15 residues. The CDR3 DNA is TGTGCCAGCAGCCTTAGCGGGGGGGACTACAATGAGCAGTTCTTC. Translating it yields CASSLSGGDYNEQFF.

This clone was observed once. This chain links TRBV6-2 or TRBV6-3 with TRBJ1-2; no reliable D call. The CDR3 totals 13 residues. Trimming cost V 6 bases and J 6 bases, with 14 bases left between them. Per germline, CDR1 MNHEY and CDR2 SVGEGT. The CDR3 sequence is CASSPTGMDGYTF. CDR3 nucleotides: TGTGCCAGCAGCCCGACGGGAATGGATGGCTACACCTTC.

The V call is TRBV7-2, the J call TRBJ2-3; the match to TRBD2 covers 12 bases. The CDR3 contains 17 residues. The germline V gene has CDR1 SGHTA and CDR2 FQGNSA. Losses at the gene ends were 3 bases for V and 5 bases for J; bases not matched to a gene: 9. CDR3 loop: CASSLDRLAGAGDTQYF. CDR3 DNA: TGTGCCAGCAGCTTGGATCGACTAGCGGGGGCGGGAGATACGCAGTATTTT.

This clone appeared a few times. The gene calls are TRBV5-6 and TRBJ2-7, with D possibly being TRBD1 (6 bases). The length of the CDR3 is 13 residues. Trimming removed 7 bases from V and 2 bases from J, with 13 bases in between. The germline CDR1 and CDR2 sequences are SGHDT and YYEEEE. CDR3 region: CASALDRTYEQYF. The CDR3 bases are TGTGCCAGCGCCCTGGACAGAACCTACGAGCAGTACTTC.

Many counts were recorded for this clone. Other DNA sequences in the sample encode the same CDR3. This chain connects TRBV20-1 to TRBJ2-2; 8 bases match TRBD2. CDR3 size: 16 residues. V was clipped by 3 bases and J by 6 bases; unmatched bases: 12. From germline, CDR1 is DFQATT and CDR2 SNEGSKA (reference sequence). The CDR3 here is CSASTLAGGGPGELFF. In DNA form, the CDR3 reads TGCAGTGCTAGTACCCTTGCCGGGGGGGGGCCCGGGGAGCTGTTTTTT.

This chain's CDR3 is CANRAGRNINSPLHF. CDR3 coding DNA: TGTGCTAATCGCGCGGGACGGAATATTAATTCACCCCTCCACTTT. The rearrangement uses TRBV6-5 and TRBJ1-6; D perhaps matches TRBD1 (5 bases). The CDR3 covers 15 residues. Germline CDR1 reads MNHEY; CDR2 reads SVGAGI.

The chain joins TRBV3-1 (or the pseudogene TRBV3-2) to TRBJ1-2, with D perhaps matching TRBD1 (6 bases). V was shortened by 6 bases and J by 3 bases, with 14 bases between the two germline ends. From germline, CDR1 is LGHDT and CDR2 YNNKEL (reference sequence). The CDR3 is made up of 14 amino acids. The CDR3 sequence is CASRPTGPDYGYTF. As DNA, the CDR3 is TGTGCCAGCAGGCCAACAGGGCCCGACTATGGCTACACCTTC.